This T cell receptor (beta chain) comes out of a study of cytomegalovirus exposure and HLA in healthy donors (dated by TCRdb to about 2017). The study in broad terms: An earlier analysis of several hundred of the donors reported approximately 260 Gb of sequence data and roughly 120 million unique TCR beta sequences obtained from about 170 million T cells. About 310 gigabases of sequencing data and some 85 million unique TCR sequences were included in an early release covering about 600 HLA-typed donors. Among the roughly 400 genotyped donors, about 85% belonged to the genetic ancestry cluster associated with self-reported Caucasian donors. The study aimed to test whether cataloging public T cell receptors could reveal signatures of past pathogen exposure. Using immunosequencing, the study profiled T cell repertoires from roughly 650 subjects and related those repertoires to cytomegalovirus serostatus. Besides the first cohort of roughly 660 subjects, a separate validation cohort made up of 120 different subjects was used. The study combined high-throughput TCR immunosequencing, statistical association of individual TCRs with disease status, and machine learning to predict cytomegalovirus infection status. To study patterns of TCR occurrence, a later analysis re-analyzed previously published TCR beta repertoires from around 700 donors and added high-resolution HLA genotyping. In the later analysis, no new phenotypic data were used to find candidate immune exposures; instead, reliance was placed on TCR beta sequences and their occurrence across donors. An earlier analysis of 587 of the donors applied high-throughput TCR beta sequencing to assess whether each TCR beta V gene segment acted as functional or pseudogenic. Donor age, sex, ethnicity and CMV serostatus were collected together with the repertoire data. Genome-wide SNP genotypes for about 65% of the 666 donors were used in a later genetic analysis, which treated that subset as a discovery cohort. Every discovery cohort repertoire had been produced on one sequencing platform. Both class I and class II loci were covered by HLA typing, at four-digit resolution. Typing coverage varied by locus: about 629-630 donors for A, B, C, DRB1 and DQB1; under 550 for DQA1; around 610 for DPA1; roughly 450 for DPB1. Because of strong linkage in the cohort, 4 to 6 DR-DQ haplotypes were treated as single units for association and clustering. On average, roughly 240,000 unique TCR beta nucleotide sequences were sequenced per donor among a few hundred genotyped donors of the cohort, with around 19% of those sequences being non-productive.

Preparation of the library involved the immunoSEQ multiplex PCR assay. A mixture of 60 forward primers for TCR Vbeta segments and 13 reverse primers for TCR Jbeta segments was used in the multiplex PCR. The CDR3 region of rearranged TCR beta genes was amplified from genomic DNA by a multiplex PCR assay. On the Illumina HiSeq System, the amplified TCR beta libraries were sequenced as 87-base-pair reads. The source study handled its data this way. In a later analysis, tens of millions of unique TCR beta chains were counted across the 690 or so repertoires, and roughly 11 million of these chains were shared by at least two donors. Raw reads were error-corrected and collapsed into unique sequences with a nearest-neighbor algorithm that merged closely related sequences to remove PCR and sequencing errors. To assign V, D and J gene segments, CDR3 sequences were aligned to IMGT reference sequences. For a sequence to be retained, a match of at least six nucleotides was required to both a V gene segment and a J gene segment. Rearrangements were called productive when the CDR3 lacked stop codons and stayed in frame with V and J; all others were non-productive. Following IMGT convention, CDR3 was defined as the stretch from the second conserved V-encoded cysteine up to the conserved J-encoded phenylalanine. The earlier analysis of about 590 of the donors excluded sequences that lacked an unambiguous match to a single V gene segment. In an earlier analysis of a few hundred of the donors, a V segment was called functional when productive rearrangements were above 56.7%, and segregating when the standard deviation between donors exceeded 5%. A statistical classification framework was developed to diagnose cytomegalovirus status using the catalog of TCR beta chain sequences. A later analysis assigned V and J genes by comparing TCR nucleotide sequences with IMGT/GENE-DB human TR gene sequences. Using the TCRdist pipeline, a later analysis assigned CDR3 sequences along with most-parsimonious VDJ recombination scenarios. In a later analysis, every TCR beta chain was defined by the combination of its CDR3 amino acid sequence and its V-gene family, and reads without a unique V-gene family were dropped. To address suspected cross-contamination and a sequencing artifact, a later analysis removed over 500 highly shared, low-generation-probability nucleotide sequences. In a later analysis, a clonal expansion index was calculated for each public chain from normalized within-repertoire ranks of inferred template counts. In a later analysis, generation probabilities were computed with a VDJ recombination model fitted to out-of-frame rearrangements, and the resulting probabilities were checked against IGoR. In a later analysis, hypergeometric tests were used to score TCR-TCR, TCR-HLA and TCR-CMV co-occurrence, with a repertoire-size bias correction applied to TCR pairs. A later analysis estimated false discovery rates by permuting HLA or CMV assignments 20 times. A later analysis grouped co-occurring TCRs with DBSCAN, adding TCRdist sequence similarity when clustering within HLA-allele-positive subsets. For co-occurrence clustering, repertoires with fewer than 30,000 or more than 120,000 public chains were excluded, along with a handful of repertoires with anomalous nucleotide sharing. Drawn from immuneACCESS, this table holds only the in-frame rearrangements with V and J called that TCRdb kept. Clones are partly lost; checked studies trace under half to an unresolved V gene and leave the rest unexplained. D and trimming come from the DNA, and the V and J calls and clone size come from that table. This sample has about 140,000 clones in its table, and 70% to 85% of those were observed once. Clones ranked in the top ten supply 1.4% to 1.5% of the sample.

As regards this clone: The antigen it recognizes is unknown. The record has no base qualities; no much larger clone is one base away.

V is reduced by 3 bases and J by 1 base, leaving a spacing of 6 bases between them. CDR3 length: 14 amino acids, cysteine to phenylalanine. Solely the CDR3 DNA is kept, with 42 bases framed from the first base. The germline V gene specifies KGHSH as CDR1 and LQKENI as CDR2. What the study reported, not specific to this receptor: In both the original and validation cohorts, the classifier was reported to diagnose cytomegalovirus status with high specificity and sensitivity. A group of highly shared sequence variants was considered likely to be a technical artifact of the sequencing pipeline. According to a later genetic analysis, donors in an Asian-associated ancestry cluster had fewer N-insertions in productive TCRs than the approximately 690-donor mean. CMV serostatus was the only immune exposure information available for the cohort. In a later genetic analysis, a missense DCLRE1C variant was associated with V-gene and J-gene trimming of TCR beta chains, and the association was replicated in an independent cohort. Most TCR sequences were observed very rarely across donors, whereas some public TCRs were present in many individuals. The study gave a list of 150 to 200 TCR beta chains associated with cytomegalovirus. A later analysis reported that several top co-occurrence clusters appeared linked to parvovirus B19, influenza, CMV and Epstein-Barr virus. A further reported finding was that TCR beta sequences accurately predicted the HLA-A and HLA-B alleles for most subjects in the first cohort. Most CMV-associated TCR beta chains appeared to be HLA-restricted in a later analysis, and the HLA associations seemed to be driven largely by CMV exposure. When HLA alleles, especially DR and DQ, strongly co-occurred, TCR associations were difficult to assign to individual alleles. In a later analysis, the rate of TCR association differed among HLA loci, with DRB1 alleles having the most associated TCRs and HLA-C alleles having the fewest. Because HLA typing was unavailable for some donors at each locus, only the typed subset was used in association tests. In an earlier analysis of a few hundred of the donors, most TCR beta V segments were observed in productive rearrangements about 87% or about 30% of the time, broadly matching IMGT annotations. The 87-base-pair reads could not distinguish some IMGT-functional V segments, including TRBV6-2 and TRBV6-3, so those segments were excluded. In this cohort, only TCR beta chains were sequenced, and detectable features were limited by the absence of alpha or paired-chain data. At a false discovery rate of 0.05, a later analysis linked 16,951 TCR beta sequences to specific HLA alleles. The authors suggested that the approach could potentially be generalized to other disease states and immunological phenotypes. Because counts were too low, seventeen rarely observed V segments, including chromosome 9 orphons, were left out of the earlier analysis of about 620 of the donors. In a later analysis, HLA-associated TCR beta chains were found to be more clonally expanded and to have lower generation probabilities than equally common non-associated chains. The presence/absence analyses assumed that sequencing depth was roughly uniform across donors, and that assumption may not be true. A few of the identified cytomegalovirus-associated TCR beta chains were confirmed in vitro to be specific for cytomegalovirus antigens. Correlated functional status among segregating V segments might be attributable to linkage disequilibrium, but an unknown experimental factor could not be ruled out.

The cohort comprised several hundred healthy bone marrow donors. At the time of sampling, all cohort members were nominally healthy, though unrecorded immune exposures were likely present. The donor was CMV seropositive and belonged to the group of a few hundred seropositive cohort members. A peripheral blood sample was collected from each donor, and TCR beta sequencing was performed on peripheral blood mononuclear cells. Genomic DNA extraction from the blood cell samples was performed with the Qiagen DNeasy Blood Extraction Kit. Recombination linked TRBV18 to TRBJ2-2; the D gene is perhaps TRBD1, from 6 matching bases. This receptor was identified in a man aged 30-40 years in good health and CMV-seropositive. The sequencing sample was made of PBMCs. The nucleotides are TGTGCCAGCTCACCGACAGGGAACACCGGGGAGCTGTTTTTT. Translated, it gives CASSPTGNTGELFF.